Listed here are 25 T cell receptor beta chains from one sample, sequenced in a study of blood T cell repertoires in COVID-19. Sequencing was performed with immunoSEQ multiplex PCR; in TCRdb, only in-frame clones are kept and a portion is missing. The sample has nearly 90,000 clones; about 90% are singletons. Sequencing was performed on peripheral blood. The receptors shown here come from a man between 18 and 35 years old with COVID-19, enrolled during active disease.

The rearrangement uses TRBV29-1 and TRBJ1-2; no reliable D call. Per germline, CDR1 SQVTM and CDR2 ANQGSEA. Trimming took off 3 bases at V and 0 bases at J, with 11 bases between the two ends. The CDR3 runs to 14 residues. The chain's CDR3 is CSVERPGANYGYTF. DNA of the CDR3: TGCAGCGTTGAGAGACCGGGAGCTAACTATGGCTACACCTTC.

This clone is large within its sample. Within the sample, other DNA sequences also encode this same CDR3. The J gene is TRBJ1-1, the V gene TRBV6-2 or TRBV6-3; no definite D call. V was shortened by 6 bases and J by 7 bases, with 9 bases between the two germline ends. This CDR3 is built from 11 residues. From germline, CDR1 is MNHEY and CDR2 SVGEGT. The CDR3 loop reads CASSPGLEAFF. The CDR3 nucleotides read TGTGCCAGCAGCCCCGGTCTTGAAGCTTTCTTT.

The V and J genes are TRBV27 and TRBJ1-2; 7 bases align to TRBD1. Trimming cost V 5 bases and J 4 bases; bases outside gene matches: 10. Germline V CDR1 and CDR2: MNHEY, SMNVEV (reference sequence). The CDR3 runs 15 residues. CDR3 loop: CASSHRQGEVYGYTF. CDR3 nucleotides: TGTGCCAGCAGTCATCGACAGGGAGAGGTCTATGGCTACACCTTC.

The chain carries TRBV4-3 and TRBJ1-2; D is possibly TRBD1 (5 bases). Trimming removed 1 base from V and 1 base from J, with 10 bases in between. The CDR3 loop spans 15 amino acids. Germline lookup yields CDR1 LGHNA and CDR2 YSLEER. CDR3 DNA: TGCGCCAGCAGCCAAGGTTTCGACAGTAACTATGGCTACACCTTC. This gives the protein CASSQGFDSNYGYTF.

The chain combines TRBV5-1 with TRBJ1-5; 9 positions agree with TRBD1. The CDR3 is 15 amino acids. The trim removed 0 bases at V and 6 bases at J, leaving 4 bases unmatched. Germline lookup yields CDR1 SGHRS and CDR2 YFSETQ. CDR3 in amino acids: CASSLETGGGQPQHF. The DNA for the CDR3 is TGCGCCAGCAGCTTGGAGACAGGGGGAGGTCAGCCCCAGCATTTT.

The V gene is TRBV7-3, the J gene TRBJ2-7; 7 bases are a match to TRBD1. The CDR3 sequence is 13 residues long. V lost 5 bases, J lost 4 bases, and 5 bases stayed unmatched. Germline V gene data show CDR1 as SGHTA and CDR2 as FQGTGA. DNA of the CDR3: TGTGCCAGCAGCCAAGGGACAGTTTACGAGCAGTACTTC. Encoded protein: CASSQGTVYEQYF.

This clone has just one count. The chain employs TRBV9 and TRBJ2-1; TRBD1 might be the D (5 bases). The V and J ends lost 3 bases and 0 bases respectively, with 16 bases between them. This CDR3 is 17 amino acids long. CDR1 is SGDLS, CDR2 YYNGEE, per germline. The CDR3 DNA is TGTGCCAGCAGCGCCGGCCCCGACAGTCGCTCCTACAATGAGCAGTTCTTC. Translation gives CASSAGPDSRSYNEQFF.

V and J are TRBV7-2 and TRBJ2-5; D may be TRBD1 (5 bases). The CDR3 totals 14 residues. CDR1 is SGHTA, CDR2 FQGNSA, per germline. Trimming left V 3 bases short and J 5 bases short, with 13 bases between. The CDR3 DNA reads TGTGCCAGCAGCTTCGACAGCTCCTCGGAGACCCAGTACTTC. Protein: CASSFDSSSETQYF.

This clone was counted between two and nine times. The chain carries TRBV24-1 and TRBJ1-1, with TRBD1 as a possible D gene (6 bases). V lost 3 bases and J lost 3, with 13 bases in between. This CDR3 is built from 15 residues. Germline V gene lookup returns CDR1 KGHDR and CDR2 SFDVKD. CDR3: CATSDTGKGYTEAFF. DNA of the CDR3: TGTGCCACCAGTGATACAGGGAAGGGCTACACTGAAGCTTTCTTT.

The CDR3 sequence: CASIRGQGGTEAFF. The CDR3 nucleotides read TGTGCCAGTATAAGAGGACAGGGAGGCACTGAAGCTTTCTTT. This chain connects TRBV19 to TRBJ1-1; 8 nucleotides line up with TRBD1. The V segment lost 7 bases and the J segment 4 bases; nucleotides outside the gene matches: 8. CDR1 LNHDA and CDR2 SQIVND come from the germline V gene (reference sequence). The CDR3 sequence is 14 residues long.

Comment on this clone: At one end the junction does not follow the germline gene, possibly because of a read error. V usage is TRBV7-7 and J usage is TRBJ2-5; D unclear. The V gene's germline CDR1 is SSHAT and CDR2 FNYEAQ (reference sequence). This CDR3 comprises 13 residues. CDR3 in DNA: TGTGCTAGCAGTCAGGCACAGTGGGAGACCCAGTACTTC. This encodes CASSQAQWETQYF.

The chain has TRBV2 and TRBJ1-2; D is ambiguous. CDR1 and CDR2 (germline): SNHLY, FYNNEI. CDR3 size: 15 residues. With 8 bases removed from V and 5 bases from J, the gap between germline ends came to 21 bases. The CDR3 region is CASVPLAARLYGYTF. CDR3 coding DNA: TGTGCCAGCGTCCCCTTGGCGGCAAGACTTTATGGCTACACCTTC.

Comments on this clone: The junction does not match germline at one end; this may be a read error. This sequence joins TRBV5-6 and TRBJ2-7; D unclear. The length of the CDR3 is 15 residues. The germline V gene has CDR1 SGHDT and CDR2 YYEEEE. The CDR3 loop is CVSSSVPPLSYEQYF. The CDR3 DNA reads TGTGTCAGCAGTTCAGTACCCCCTTTATCGTACGAGCAGTACTTC.

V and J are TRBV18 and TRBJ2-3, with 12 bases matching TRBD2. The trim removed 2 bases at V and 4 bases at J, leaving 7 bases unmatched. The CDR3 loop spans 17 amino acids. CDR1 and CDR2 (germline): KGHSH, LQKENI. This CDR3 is CASSPGPLAGGADTQYF. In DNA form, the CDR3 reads TGTGCCAGCTCACCAGGGCCACTAGCGGGAGGAGCAGATACGCAGTATTTT.

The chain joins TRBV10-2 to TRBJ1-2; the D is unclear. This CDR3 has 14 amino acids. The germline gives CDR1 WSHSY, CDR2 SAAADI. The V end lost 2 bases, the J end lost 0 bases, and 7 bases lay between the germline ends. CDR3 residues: CASSEPPSNYGYTF. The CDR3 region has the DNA TGCGCCAGCAGTGAGCCCCCTTCTAACTATGGCTACACCTTC.

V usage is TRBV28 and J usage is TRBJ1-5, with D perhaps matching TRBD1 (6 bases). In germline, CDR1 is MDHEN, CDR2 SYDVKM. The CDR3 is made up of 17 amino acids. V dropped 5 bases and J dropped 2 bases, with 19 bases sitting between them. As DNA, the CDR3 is TGTGCCAGCAGTCCACCCAACAGGGTAACTGGCAATCAGCCCCAGCATTTT. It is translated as CASSPPNRVTGNQPQHF.

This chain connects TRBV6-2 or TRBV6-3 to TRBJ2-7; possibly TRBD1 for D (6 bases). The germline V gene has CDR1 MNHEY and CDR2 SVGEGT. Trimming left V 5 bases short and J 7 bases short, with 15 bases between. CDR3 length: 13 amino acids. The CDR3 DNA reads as TGTGCCAGCAGTCTCGACAGGCGTTGGGAGCAGTACTTC. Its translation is CASSLDRRWEQYF.

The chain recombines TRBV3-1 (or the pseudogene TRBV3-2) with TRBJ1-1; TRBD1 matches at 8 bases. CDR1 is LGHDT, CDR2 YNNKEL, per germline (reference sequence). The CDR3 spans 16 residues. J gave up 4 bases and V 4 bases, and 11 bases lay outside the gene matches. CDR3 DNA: TGTGCCAGCAGCCGGTCATACAGGGGGAAGGGCACTGAAGCTTTCTTT. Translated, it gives CASSRSYRGKGTEAFF.

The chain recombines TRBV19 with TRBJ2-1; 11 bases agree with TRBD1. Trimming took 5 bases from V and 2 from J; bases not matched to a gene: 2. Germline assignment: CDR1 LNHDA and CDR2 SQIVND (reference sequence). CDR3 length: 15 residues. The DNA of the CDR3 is TGTGCCAGTAGTTCGGGACAGGGGGCCTACAATGAGCAGTTCTTC. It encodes CASSSGQGAYNEQFF.

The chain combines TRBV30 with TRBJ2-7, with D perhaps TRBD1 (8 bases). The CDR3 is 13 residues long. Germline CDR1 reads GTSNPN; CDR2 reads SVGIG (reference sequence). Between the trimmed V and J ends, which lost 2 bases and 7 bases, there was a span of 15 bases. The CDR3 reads CAWSRSQGGEQYF. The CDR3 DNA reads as TGTGCCTGGAGTCGTTCACAGGGGGGGGAGCAGTACTTC. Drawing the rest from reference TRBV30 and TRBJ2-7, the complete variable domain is SQTIHQWPATLVQPVGSPLSLECTVEGTSNPNLYWYRQAAGRGLQLLFYSVGIGQISSEVPQNLSASRPQDRQFILSSKKLLLSDSGFYLCAWSRSQGGEQYFGPGTRLTVT.

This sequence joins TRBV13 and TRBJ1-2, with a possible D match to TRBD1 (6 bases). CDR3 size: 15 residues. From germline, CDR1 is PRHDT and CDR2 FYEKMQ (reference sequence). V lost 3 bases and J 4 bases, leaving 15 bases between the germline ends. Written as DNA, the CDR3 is TGTGCCAGCAGCTTCGGCCGAACAGGGCTCTATGGCTACACCTTC. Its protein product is CASSFGRTGLYGYTF.

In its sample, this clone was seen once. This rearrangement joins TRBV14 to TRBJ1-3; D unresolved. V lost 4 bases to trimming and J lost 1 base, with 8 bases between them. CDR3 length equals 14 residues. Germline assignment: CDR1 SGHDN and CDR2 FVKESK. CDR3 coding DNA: TGTGCCAGCAGCCTAGATACATCTGGAAACACCATATATTTT. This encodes CASSLDTSGNTIYF. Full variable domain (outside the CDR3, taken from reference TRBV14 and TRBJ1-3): EAGVTQFPSHSVIEKGQTVTLRCDPISGHDNLYWYRRVMGKEIKFLLHFVKESKQDESGMPNNRFLAERTGGTYSTLKVQPAELEDSGVYFCASSLDTSGNTIYFGEGSWLTVV.

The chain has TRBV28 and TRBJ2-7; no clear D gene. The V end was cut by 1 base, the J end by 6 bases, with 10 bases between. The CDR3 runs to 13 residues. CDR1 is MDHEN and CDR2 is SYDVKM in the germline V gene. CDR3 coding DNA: TGTGCCAGCAGTTTATTGGCCGGGTCCGAGCAGTACTTC. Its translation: CASSLLAGSEQYF. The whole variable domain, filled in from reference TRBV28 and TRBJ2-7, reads DVKVTQSSRYLVKRTGEKVFLECVQDMDHENMFWYRQDPGLGLRLIYFSYDVKMKEKGDIPEGYSVSREKKERFSLILESASTNQTSMYLCASSLLAGSEQYFGPGTRLTVT.

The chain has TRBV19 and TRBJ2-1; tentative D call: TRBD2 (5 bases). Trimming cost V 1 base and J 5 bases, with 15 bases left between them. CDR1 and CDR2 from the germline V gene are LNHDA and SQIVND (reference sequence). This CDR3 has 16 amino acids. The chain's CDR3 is CASSIGLRLLNNEQFF. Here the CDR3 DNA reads TGTGCCAGTAGTATAGGACTACGCTTACTTAACAATGAGCAGTTCTTC.

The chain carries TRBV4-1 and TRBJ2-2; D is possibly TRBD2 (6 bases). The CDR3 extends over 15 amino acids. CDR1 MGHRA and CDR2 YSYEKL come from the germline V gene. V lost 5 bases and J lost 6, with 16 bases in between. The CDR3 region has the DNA TGCGCCAGCAGCTCTCGGGGGATATTGGCCGGGGAGCTGTTTTTT. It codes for CASSSRGILAGELFF.